The entry below describes one T cell receptor (beta chain). Amplification used 60 Vbeta primers and 13 Jbeta primers. Produced via immunoSEQ multiplex PCR; TCRdb's table is partial and in-frame only. In the table there are around 110,000 clones, roughly 70% of which are singletons. At collection, donors were nominally healthy, but unrecorded immune exposures were probable. Trimming pared 5 bases from V and 5 bases from J, leaving 21 bases between. From germline, CDR1 is MDHEN and CDR2 SYDVKM. This CDR3 contains 16 residues. This sample stems from a study of cytomegalovirus exposure and HLA in healthy donors.

V usage is TRBV28 and J usage is TRBJ1-2, with D unresolved. The source is a young woman in good health and CMV-seronegative. The sequenced sample consisted of PBMCs. CDR3 nucleotides: TGTGCCAGCAGTACCCCAGGTGGCCAACCTCGTTATGGCTACACCTTC. Translated, it gives CASSTPGGQPRYGYTF.